Given below is one T cell receptor beta chain in context. Its cognate antigen is unknown. These data belong to a study of T cell repertoires in ileal Crohn's disease. Sequencing was performed with immunoSEQ multiplex PCR; in TCRdb, only in-frame clones are kept and a portion is missing. Of about 10,000 clones listed, about four fifths are singletons. From germline, CDR1 is MRHNA and CDR2 SNTAGT. The CDR3 loop spans 13 amino acids. Trimming shortened V by 6 bases and J by 7 bases, and 13 bases separated the two germline ends. Study-wide points: Compared with CD4 T cells, sorted CD8 cells carried more expanded clones.

The sequenced sample consisted of ileal tissue. The source of this sequence is an adult with Crohn's disease. This rearrangement joins TRBV6-4 to TRBJ1-5, with a possible D match to TRBD1 (6 bases). CDR3 sequence (DNA): TGTGCCAGCAGCCCGCAAGGGGGACAGCCCCAGCATTTT. Its protein is CASSPQGGQPQHF.